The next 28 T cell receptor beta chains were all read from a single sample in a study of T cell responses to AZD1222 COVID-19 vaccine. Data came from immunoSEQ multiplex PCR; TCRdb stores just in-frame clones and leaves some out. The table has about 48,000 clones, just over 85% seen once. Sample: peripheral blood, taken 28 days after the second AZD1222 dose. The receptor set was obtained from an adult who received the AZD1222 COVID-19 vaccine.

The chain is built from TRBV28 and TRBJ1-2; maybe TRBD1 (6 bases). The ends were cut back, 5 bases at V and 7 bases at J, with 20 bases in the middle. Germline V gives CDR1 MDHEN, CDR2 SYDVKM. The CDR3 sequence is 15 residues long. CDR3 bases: TGTGCCAGCAGTCCCCTCGGGCAGGGGAGCAGTGGCTACACCTTC. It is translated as CASSPLGQGSSGYTF.

The CDR3 protein is CASIGTGELSGYTF. The CDR3 coding sequence is TGTGCCAGCATTGGGACAGGGGAACTCTCTGGCTACACCTTC. The genes are TRBV27 and TRBJ1-2, with 10 bases identical to TRBD1. Germline-derived CDR1 and CDR2 are MNHEY and SMNVEV (reference sequence). V dropped 7 bases and J dropped 7; count of bases not matched to a gene: 9. This CDR3 contains 14 residues.

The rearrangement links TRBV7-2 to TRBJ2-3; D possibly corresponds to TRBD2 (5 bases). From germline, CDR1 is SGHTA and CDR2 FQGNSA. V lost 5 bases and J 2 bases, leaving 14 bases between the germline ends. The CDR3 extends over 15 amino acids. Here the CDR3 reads CASSPQTISTDTQYF. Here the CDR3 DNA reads TGTGCCAGCAGCCCACAGACTATCTCCACAGATACGCAGTATTTT.

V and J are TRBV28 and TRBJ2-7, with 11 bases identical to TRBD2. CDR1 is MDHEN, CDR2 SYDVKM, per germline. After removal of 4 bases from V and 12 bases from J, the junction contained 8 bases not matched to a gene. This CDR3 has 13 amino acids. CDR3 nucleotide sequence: TGTGCCAGCAGTTCAGAAACTACTAGCGGGAGGTACTTC. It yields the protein CASSSETTSGRYF.

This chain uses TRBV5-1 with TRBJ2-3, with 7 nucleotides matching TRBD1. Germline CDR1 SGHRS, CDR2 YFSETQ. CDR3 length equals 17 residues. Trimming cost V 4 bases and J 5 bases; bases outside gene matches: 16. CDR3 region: CASSRNRDRGFGDTQYF. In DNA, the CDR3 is TGCGCCAGCAGCCGAAACCGGGACAGAGGTTTTGGAGATACGCAGTATTTT.

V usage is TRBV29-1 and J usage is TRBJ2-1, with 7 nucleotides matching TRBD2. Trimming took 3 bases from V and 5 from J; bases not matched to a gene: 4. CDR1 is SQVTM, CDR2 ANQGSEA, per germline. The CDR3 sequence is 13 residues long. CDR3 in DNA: TGCAGCGTTGACGGCGGGAGCGACAATGAGCAGTTCTTC. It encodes CSVDGGSDNEQFF.

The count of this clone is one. The CDR3 here is CASSQDFGGTSSYEQYF. The CDR3, as DNA: TGCGCCAGCAGCCAAGACTTTGGCGGGACCAGCTCCTACGAGCAGTACTTC. The chain combines TRBV4-1 with TRBJ2-7, with D perhaps matching TRBD2 (6 bases). The V gene lost 0 bases and the J gene lost 0 bases, with 15 bases spanning the gap. This CDR3 comprises 17 residues. Germline-derived CDR1 and CDR2 are MGHRA and YSYEKL.

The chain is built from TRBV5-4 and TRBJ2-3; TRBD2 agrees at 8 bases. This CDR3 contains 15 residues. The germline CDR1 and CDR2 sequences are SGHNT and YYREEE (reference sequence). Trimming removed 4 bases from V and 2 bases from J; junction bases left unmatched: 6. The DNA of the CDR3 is TGTGCCAGCAGCCCGACTAGCGCTAACACAGATACGCAGTATTTT. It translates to CASSPTSANTDTQYF.

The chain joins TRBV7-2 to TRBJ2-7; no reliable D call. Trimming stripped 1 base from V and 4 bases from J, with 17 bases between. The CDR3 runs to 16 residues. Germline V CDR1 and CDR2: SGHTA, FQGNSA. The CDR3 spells CASSLDGSAMGYEQYF. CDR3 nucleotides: TGTGCCAGCAGCTTAGACGGCAGTGCCATGGGGTACGAGCAGTACTTC.

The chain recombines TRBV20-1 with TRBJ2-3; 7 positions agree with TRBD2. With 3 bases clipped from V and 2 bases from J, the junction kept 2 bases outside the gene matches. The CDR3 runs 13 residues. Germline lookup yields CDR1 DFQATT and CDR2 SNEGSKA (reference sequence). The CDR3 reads CSASSGHTDTQYF. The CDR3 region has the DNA TGCAGTGCTAGTAGCGGGCACACAGATACGCAGTATTTT.

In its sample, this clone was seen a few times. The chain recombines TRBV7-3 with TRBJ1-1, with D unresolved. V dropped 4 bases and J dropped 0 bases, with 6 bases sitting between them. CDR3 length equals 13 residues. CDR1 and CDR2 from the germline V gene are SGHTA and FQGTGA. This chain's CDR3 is CASSSSLNTEAFF. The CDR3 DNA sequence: TGTGCCAGCAGCTCCTCATTGAACACTGAAGCTTTCTTT.

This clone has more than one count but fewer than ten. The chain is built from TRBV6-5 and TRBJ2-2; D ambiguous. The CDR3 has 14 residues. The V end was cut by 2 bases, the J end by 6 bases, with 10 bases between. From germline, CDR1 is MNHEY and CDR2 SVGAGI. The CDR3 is CASSYGLVAGELFF. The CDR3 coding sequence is TGTGCCAGCAGTTACGGGCTAGTAGCCGGGGAGCTGTTTTTT.

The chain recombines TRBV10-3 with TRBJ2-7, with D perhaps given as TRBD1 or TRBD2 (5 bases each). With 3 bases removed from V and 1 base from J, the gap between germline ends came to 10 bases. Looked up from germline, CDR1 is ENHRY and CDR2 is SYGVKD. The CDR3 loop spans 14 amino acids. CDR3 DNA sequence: TGTGCCATCAGTGATCCTGGGACGTCCTACGAGCAGTACTTC. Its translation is CAISDPGTSYEQYF.

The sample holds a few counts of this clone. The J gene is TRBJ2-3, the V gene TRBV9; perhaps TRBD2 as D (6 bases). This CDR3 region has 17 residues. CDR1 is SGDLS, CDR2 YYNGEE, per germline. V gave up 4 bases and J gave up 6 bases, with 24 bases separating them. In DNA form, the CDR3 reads TGTGCCAGCAGCCCGAGCCCAGACGGGGGAGGTACGGATACGCAGTATTTT. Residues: CASSPSPDGGGTDTQYF.

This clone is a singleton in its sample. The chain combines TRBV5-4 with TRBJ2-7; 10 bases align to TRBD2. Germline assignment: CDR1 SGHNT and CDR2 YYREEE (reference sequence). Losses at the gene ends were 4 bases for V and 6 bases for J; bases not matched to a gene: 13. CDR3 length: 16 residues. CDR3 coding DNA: TGTGCCAGCAGCCCGGGCTCTAGCGGGAGCGGTCGCGAGCAGTACTTC. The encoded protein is CASSPGSSGSGREQYF.

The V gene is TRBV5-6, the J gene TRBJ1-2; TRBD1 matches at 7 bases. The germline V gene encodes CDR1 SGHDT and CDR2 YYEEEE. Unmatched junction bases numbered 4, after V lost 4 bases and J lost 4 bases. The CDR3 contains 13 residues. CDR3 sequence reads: CASSQDRAYGYTF. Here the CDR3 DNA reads TGTGCCAGCAGCCAAGACAGGGCCTATGGCTACACCTTC.

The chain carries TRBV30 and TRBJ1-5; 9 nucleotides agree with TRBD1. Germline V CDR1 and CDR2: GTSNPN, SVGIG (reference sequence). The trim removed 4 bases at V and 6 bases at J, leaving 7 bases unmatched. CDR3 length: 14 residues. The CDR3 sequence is CAWNPGQGSQPQHF. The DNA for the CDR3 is TGTGCCTGGAACCCTGGACAGGGGAGTCAGCCCCAGCATTTT.

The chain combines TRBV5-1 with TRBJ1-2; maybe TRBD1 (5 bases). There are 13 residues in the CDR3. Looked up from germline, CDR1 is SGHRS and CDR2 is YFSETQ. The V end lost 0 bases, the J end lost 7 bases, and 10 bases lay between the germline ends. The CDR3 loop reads CASSLDGAPGYTF. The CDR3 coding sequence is TGCGCCAGCAGCTTGGATGGGGCCCCTGGCTACACCTTC.

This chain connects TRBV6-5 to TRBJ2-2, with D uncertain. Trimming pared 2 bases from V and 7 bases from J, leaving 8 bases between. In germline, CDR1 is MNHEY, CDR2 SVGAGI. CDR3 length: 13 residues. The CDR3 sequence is CASSYKGFGELFF. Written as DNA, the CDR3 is TGTGCCAGCAGTTACAAAGGCTTCGGGGAGCTGTTTTTT.

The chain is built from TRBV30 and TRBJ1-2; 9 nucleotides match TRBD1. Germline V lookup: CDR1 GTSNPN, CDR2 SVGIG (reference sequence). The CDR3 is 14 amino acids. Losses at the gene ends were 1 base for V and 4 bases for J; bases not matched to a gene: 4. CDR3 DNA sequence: TGTGCCTGGAGTGATGGACAGGGGAGCTATGGCTACACCTTC. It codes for CAWSDGQGSYGYTF.

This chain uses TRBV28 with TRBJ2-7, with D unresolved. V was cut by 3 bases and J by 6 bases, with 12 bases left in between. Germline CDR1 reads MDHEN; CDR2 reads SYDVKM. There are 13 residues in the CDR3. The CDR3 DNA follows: TGTGCCAGCAGTTTCTGGGCAGGAACCGAGCAGTACTTC. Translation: CASSFWAGTEQYF.

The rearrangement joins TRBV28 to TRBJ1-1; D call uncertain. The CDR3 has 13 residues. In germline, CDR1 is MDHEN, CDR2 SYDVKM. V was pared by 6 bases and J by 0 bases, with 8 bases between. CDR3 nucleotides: TGTGCCAGCAGCAGAACTATGAACACTGAAGCTTTCTTT. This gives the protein CASSRTMNTEAFF.

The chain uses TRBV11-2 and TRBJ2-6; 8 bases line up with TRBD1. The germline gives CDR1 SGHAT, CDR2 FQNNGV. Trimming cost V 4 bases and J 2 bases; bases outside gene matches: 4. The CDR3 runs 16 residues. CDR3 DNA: TGTGCCAGCAGCTCCCTACAGGGGGCTGGGGCCAACGTCCTGACTTTC. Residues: CASSSLQGAGANVLTF.

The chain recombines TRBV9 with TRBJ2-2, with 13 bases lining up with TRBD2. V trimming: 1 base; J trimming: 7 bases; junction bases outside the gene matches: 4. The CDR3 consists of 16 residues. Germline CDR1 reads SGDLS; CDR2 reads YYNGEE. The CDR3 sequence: CASSVTGTSGIGELFF. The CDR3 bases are TGTGCCAGCAGCGTAACCGGGACTAGCGGGATCGGGGAGCTGTTTTTT.

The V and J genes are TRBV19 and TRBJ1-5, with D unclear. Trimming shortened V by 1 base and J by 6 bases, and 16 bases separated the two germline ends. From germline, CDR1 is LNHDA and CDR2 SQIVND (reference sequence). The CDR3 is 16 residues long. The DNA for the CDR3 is TGTGCCAGTAGTATAGTCTTAGGGCAGCTAAGTCAGCCCCAGCATTTT. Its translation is CASSIVLGQLSQPQHF.

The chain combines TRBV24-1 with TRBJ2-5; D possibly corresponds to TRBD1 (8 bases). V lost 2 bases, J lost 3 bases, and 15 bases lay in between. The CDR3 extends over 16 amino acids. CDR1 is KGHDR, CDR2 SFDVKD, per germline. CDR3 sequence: CATSDYGRGQEETQYF. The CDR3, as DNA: TGTGCCACCAGTGATTATGGGAGGGGACAGGAAGAGACCCAGTACTTC.

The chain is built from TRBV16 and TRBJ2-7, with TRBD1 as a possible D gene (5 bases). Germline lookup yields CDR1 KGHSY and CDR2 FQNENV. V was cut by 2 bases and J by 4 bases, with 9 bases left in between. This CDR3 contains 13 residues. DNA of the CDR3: TGTGCCAGCAGCCAAGCCAGGGCTTACGAGCAGTACTTC. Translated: CASSQARAYEQYF.

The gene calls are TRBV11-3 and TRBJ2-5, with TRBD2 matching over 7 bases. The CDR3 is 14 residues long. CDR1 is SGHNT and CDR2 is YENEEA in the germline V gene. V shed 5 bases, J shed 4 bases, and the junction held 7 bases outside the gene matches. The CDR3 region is CASSPLGGSETQYF. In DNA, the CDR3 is TGTGCCAGCAGCCCACTCGGGGGGTCAGAGACCCAGTACTTC. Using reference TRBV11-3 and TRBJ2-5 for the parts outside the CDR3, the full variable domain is EAGVVQSPRYKIIEKKQPVAFWCNPISGHNTLYWYLQNLGQGPELLIRYENEEAVDDSQLPKDRFSAERLKGVDSTLKIQPAELGDSAVYLCASSPLGGSETQYFGPGTRLLVL.